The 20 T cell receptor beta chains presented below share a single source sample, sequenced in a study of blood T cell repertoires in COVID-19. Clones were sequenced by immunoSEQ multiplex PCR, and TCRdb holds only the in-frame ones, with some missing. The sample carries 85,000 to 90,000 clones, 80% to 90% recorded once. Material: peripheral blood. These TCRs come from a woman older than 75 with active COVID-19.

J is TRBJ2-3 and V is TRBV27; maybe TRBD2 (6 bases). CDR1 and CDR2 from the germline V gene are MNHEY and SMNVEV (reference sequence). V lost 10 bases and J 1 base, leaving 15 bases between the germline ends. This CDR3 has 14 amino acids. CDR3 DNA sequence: TGTGCCACAAAGGCCGGGGGAGGCACAGATACGCAGTATTTT. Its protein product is CATKAGGGTDTQYF.

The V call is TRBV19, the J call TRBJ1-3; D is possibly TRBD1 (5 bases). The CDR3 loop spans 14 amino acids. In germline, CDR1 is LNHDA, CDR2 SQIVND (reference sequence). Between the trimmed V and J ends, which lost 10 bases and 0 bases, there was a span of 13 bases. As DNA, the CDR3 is TGTGCCACCCAGGGTCCCTACTCTGGAAACACCATATATTTT. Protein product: CATQGPYSGNTIYF.

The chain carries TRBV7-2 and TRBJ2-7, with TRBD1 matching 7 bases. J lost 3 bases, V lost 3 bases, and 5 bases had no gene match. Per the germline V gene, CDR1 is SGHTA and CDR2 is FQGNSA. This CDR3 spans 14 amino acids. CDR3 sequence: CASSFDRAHYEQYF. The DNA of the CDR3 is TGTGCCAGCAGCTTTGACAGGGCTCACTACGAGCAGTACTTC.

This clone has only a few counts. CDR3 sequence reads: CASSSGGNQPQHF. In DNA, the CDR3 is TGTGCCAGCAGTTCCGGGGGCAATCAGCCCCAGCATTTT. The V call is TRBV28, the J call TRBJ1-5; D call uncertain. CDR3 length: 13 amino acids. V was clipped by 4 bases and J by 2 bases, with 6 bases between them. Germline assignment: CDR1 MDHEN and CDR2 SYDVKM.

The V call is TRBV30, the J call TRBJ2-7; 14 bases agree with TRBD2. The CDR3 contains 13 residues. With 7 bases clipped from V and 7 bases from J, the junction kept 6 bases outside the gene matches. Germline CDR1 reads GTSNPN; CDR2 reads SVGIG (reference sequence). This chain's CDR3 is CAYRTSGRKEQYF. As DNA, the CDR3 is TGTGCCTACCGGACTAGCGGGAGGAAAGAGCAGTACTTC.

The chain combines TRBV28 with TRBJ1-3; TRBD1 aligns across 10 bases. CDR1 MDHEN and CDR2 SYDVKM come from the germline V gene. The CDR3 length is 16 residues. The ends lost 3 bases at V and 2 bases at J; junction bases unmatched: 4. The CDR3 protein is CASSLGGQGAGNTIYF. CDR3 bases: TGTGCCAGCAGTTTGGGTGGACAGGGGGCTGGAAACACCATATATTTT.

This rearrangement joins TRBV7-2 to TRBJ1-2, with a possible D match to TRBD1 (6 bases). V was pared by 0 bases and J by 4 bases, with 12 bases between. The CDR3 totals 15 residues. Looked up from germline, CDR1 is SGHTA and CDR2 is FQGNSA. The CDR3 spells CASSLAMGGRYGYTF. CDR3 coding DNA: TGTGCCAGCAGCTTAGCGATGGGGGGGCGCTATGGCTACACCTTC. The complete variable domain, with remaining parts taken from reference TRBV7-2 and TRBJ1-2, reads GAGVSQSPSNKVTEKGKDVELRCDPISGHTALYWYRQSLGQGLEFLIYFQGNSAPDKSGLPSDRFSAERTGGSVSTLTIQRTQQEDSAVYLCASSLAMGGRYGYTFGSGTRLTVV.

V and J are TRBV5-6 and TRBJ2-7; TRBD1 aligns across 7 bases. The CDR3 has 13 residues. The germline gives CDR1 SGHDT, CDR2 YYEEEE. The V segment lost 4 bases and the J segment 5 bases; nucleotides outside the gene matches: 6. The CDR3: CASSLNRGDEQYF. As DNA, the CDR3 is TGTGCCAGCAGCCTTAACAGGGGAGACGAGCAGTACTTC.

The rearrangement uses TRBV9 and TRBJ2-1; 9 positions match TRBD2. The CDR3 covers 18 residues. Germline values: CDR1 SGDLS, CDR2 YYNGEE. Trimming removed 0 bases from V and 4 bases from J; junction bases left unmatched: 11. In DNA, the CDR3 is TGTGCCAGCAGCGTAGCTCTGGCGGGAGGGCCGAGTTACAATGAGCAGTTCTTC. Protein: CASSVALAGGPSYNEQFF. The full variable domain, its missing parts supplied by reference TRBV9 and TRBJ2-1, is DSGVTQTPKHLITATGQRVTLRCSPRSGDLSVYWYQQSLDQGLQFLIQYYNGEERAKGNILERFSAQQFPDLHSELNLSSLELGDSALYFCASSVALAGGPSYNEQFFGPGTRLTVL.

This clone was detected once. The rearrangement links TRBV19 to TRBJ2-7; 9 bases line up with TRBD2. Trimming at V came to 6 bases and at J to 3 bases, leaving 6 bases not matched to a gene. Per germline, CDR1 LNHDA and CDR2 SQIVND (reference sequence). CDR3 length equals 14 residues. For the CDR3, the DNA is TGTGCCAGTAGACGTGCGGGAGGGGACTACGAGCAGTACTTC. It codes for CASRRAGGDYEQYF.

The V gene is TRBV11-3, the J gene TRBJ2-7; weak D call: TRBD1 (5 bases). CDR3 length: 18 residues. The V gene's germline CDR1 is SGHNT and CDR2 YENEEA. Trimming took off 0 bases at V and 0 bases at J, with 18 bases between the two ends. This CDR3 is CASSLDTKDTISSYEQYF. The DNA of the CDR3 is TGTGCCAGCAGCTTAGATACTAAGGACACTATTAGCTCCTACGAGCAGTACTTC.

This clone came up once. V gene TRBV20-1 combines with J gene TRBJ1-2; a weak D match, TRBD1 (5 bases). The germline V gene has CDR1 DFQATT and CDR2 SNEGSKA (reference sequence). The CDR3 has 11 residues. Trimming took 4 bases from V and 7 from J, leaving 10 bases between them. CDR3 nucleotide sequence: TGCAGTGCTATCGACAGAGCTGGCTACACCTTC. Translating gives CSAIDRAGYTF.

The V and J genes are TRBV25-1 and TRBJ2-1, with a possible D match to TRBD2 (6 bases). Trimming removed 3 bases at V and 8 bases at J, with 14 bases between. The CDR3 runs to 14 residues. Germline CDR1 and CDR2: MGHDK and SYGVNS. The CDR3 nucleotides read TGTGCCAGCAGTGATCAGGCGGGACCGGATGAGCAGTTCTTC. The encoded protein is CASSDQAGPDEQFF. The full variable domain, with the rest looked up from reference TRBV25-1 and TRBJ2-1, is EADIYQTPRYLVIGTGKKITLECSQTMGHDKMYWYQQDPGMELHLIHYSYGVNSTEKGDLSSESTVSRIRTEHFPLTLESARPSHTSQYLCASSDQAGPDEQFFGPGTRLTVL.

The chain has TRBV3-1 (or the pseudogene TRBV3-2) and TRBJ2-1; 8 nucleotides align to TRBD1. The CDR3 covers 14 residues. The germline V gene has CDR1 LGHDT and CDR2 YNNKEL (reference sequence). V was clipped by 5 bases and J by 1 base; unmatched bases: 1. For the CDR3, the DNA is TGTGCCAGCAGCTGGACAGGGTCCTACAATGAGCAGTTCTTC. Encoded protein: CASSWTGSYNEQFF.

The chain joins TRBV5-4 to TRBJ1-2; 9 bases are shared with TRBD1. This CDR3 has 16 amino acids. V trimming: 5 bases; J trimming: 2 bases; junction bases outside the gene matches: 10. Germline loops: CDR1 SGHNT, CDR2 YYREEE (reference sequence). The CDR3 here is CASSSPGQGANYGYTF. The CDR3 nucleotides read TGTGCCAGCAGTTCTCCGGGACAGGGAGCCAACTATGGCTACACCTTC.

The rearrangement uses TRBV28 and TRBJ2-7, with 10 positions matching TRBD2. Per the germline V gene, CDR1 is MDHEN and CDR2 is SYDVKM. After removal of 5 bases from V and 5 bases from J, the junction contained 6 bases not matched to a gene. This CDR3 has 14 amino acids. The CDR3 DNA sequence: TGTGCCAGCAGTGATAGCGGGAGGCTCCACGAGCAGTACTTC. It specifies CASSDSGRLHEQYF.

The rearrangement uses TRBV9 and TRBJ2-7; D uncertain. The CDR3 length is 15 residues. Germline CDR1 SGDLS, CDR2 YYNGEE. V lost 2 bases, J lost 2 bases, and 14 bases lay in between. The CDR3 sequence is CASSVHSRPTYEQYF. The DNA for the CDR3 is TGTGCCAGCAGCGTCCACAGTAGACCTACCTACGAGCAGTACTTC.

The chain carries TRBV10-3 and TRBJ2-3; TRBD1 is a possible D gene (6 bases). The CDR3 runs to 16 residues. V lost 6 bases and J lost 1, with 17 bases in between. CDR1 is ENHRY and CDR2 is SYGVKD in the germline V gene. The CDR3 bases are TGTGCCATCAGCGAGAGTAGGACAGTGGGCACAGATACGCAGTATTTT. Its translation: CAISESRTVGTDTQYF.

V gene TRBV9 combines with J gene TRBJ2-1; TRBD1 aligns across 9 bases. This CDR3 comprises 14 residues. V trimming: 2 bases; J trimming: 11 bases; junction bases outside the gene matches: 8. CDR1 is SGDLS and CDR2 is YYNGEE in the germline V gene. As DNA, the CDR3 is TGTGCCAGCAGCGTGCCGGGACAGGGAGGTCAGCAGTTCTTC. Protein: CASSVPGQGGQQFF.

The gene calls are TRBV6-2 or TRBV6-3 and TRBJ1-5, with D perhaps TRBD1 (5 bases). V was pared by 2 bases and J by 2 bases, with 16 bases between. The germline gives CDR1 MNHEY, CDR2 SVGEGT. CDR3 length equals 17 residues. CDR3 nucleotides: TGTGCCAGCAGTTACGGGTTCGGAGGGACGGGCAATCAGCCCCAGCATTTT. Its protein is CASSYGFGGTGNQPQHF.